A selection of T cell receptor beta chains follows, all from one sample in a study of CD8+ T cells in alopecia areata. Data came from immunoSEQ multiplex PCR; TCRdb stores just in-frame clones and leaves some out. The sample shows over 60,000 clones, 46% of them seen only once. The specimen comprised CD8+ T cells sorted from blood, sampled around week 37, from a patient treated with tofacitinib. The receptors shown here come from a human donor with alopecia areata. Both conserved end residues are part of each CDR3. The order of the fields is V gene, J gene, clone size, D gene, CDR3 DNA, CDR3 protein. D genes are given only for firm matches. The size of a clone is reported for some rows only, either as once, few or many, or as a class for expanded clones.

TRBV9	TRBJ2-7	few	TRBD2	TGTGCCAGCAGCGTAGGGGCTAGCGGGTCCTACGAGCAGTACTTC	CASSVGASGSYEQYF
TRBV5-6	TRBJ1-4	few	NA	TGTGCCAGCAGCTTGGTGGGAGCAGCCAGGGAACTGTTTTTT	CASSLVGAARELFF
TRBV7-8	TRBJ2-1	NA	TRBD2	TGTGCCAGCAGCCCACTAGCGTGGTCCTACAATGAGCAGTTCTTC	CASSPLAWSYNEQFF
TRBV13	TRBJ2-7	NA	NA	TGTGCCAGCAGCTTAGTATTAGACCACGAGCAGTACTTC	CASSLVLDHEQYF
TRBV19	TRBJ1-2	NA	NA	TGTGCCAGTAGTCCGAAGTCCGAGGACGCCATCTATGGCTACACCTTC	CASSPKSEDAIYGYTF
TRBV9	TRBJ2-3	few	TRBD1	TGTGCCAGCAGCGTGGGACAGGGAAACACAGATACGCAGTATTTT	CASSVGQGNTDTQYF
TRBV4-1	TRBJ2-7	few	NA	TGCGCCAGCAGCACCCTCGAGGCCTACGAGCAGTACTTC	CASSTLEAYEQYF
TRBV29-1	TRBJ2-1	NA	TRBD2	TGCAGCGTTGAACTTGCGGGGGTAAGCTCCTACAATGAGCAGTTCTTC	CSVELAGVSSYNEQFF
TRBV15	TRBJ1-2	NA	NA	TGTGCCACCGATTGGGGGCAGGGGCCCTATGGCTACACCTTC	CATDWGQGPYGYTF
TRBV7-8	TRBJ1-5	NA	NA	TGTGCCAGCAGCTTATGGGGGCGCAATCAGCCCCAGCATTTT	CASSLWGRNQPQHF
TRBV27	TRBJ2-1	few	TRBD1	TGTGCCAGCAGTCCGGGGACAGCATACAATGAGCAGTTCTTC	CASSPGTAYNEQFF
TRBV6-5	TRBJ2-1	NA	NA	TGTGCCAGCAGCCGGCCGGCGTCTGAGCAGTTCTTC	CASSRPASEQFF
TRBV5-5	TRBJ2-2	once	NA	TGTGCCAGCACCCCCCGGGCCGGGGAGCTGTTTTTT	CASTPRAGELFF
TRBV15	TRBJ2-1	few	TRBD2	TGTGCCACCAGCAGGTCTAGCGGGGGAACCTACAATGAGCAGTTCTTC	CATSRSSGGTYNEQFF
TRBV9	TRBJ1-1	NA	NA	TGTGCCAGCAGCGTAGATGGAGGGTTAAACACTGAAGCTTTCTTT	CASSVDGGLNTEAFF
TRBV29-1	TRBJ2-7	NA	TRBD1	TGCAGCGTTGAAGTTCCGGGACAGGACTACGAGCAGTACTTC	CSVEVPGQDYEQYF
TRBV27	TRBJ2-7	NA	NA	TGTGCCAGCAGTTTACGGGCGGATACCTACGAGCAGTACTTC	CASSLRADTYEQYF
TRBV7-9	TRBJ2-4	once	TRBD2	TGTGCCAGCAGACTGGGAGGGGAAAACATTCAGTACTTC	CASRLGGENIQYF
TRBV5-4	TRBJ1-1	NA	TRBD1	TGTGCCAGCAGCATGGACAGGGTAAACACTGAAGCTTTCTTT	CASSMDRVNTEAFF
TRBV6-5	TRBJ2-7	few	NA	TGTGCCAGCAGCCTCCGGGTCTACGACGAGCAGTACTTC	CASSLRVYDEQYF
TRBV2	TRBJ2-2	few	TRBD1	TGTGCCAGCAGCGAGCGGACAGGGCCCGGGGAGCTGTTTTTT	CASSERTGPGELFF
TRBV2	TRBJ2-5	NA	NA	TGTGCCAGCAGGGGAGGACGGATTAATGAGGAGACCCAGTACTTC	CASRGGRINEETQYF
TRBV19	TRBJ2-7	NA	NA	TGTGCCAGCGAACTCACGGGAACAGGAGGCTACGAGCAGTACTTC	CASELTGTGGYEQYF
TRBV27	TRBJ2-7	few	TRBD1	TGTGCCAGCAGTTTATCGGGGACAGGGGTTATCGAGCAGTACTTC	CASSLSGTGVIEQYF
TRBV10-2	TRBJ1-1	NA	NA	TGCGCCAGCAGTGAGGGGAGAGCTTTCTTT	CASSEGRAFF
TRBV29-1	TRBJ2-7	few	NA	TGCAGCGTTGCGGACAGCTACGAGCAGTACTTC	CSVADSYEQYF
TRBV7-9	TRBJ1-3	NA	TRBD1	TGTGCCAGCAGCTTGGACAGGGCTGGAAACACCATATATTTT	CASSLDRAGNTIYF
TRBV5-1	TRBJ1-5	NA	NA	TGCGCCAGCAGCCCCCTGGGGGCTTTTAATCAGCCCCAGCATTTT	CASSPLGAFNQPQHF
TRBV30	TRBJ2-1	few	NA	TGTGCCTGGAGTGAGTCCAATGAGCAGTTCTTC	CAWSESNEQFF
TRBV4-1	TRBJ2-1	NA	TRBD2	TGCGCCAGCAGCCAAGATTCTGCGGGGGGTGGTGAGCAGTTCTTC	CASSQDSAGGGEQFF
TRBV4-1	TRBJ2-6	few	NA	TGCGCCAGCACCCCGAGCGGGACAGTCTCTGGGGCCAACGTCCTGACTTTC	CASTPSGTVSGANVLTF
TRBV7-8	TRBJ2-7	few	NA	TGTGCCAGCAGCTTAGTTACGGACGAGCAGTACTTC	CASSLVTDEQYF
TRBV7-2	TRBJ2-3	few	NA	TGTGCCAGCAGCTTGGACGATACGCAGTATTTT	CASSLDDTQYF
TRBV7-9	TRBJ2-7	once	NA	TGTGCCAGCAGCTTAGAAGCATACGAGCAGTACTTC	CASSLEAYEQYF
TRBV4-3	TRBJ1-4	few	NA	TGCGCCAGCAGTCTAAAGGGGTTTGAGGAAAAACTGTTTTTT	CASSLKGFEEKLFF
TRBV28	TRBJ2-3	few	NA	TGTGCCAGCGCTCGAACGGCTGATAGCACAGATACGCAGTATTTT	CASARTADSTDTQYF
TRBV29-1	TRBJ2-1	few	TRBD1	TGCAGCCCCAGGACAGGCTACAATGAGCAGTTCTTC	CSPRTGYNEQFF
TRBV9	TRBJ1-1	NA	TRBD1	TGTGCCAGCAGCATGGGACAGGGAGTGAACACTGAAGCTTTCTTT	CASSMGQGVNTEAFF
TRBV9	TRBJ1-1	NA	NA	TGTGCCAGCAGCGTAGTTGAAGGCACTGAAGCTTTCTTT	CASSVVEGTEAFF
TRBV29-1	TRBJ2-1	few	NA	TGCAGCGTTGAAGGGGGCAGGCAAGAGCAGTTCTTC	CSVEGGRQEQFF
TRBV29-1	TRBJ2-7	NA	TRBD2	TGCAGCGCTTGGGAGGGATACGAGCAGTACTTC	CSAWEGYEQYF
TRBV5-1	TRBJ1-1	few	NA	TGCGCCAGCAGTGGGGCCACTGAAGCTTTCTTT	CASSGATEAFF
TRBV27	TRBJ2-2	NA	NA	TGTGCCAGCAGTTTCCAGCGGGAGCTGTTTTTT	CASSFQRELFF
TRBV6-5	TRBJ2-1	NA	NA	TGTGCCAGCAGTTCCGCCTCGGGCCTCGAAGCCAATGAGCAGTTCTTC	CASSSASGLEANEQFF
TRBV5-1	TRBJ2-7	few	TRBD2	TGCGCCAGCAGCTATGCGGGAGCGGGGAACGAGCAGTACTTC	CASSYAGAGNEQYF
TRBV10-3	TRBJ2-7	NA	NA	TGTGCCATCGCGGAGGGGGGTAGCTCCTACGAGCAGTACTTC	CAIAEGGSSYEQYF
TRBV29-1	TRBJ2-2	few	TRBD2	TGCAGCGTTGCAGGGCTAGCGGGAAGCACCGGGGAGCTGTTTTTT	CSVAGLAGSTGELFF
TRBV10-3	TRBJ2-2	NA	NA	TGTGCCATCAGTGAGAGGCCGGGACATACCACCGGGGAGCTGTTTTTT	CAISERPGHTTGELFF
TRBV28	TRBJ2-5	NA	NA	TGTGCCAGCAGTTTAGAGGGGAGGGAGACCCAGTACTTC	CASSLEGRETQYF
TRBV15	TRBJ2-7	NA	NA	TGTGCCACCAGCTGGGGGGAGACCTACGAGCAGTACTTC	CATSWGETYEQYF
TRBV19	TRBJ2-7	few	NA	TGTGCCAGCGGTTTCGCCTACGAGCAGTACTTC	CASGFAYEQYF
TRBV27	TRBJ1-5	NA	NA	TGTGCCAGCCCTAGACGCCAGCCCCAGCATTTT	CASPRRQPQHF
TRBV5-5	TRBJ2-7	once	NA	TGTGCCAGCTTCGGGGGAATTACCTACGAGCAGTACTTC	CASFGGITYEQYF